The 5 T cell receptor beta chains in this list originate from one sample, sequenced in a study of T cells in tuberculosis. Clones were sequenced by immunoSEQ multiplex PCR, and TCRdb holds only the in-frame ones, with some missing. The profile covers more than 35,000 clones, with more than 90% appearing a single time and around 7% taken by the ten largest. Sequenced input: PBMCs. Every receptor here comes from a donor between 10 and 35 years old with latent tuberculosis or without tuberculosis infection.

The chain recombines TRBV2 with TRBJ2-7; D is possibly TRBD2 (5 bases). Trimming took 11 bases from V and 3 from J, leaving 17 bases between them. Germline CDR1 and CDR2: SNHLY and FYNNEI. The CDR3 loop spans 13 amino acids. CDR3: CAGNRDRHYEQYF. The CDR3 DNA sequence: TGTGCCGGAAACCGGGATCGCCACTACGAGCAGTACTTC.

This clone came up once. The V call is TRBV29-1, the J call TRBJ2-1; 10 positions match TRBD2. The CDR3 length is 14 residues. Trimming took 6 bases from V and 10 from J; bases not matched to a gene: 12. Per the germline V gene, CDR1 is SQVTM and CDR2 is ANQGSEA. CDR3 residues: CSVPQASGRGEQFF. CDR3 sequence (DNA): TGCAGCGTCCCCCAGGCTAGCGGGAGAGGGGAGCAGTTCTTC.

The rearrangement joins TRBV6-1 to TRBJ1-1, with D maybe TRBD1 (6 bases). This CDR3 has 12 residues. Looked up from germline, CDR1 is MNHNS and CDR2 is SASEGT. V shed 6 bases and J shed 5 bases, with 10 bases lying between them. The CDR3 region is CASRQGRTEAFF. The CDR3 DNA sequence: TGTGCCAGCAGACAGGGTAGGACTGAAGCTTTCTTT.

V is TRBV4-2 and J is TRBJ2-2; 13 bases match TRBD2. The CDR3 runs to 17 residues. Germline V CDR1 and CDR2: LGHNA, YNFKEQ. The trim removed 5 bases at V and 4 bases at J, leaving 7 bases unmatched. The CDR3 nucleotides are TGTGCCAGCAGCGACCCGGGACTAGCGGGGCCCACCGGGGAGCTGTTTTTT. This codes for CASSDPGLAGPTGELFF.

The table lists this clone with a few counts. This CDR3 is CASSLSGTGYQTQYF. CDR3 nucleotide sequence: TGTGCCAGCAGTTTATCTGGGACAGGGTACCAGACCCAGTACTTC. V usage is TRBV28 and J usage is TRBJ2-5; 9 nucleotides align to TRBD1. Germline V lookup: CDR1 MDHEN, CDR2 SYDVKM. The CDR3 runs 15 residues. The trim removed 1 base at V and 6 bases at J, leaving 6 bases unmatched.